This entry features one TCR beta chain sequence. The antigen is not known. These data come from a study of monozygotic twins with inflammatory bowel disease. Findings of the study overall: Limited power may explain why concordant and discordant twins showed no difference in repertoire similarity. Using the inverse Simpson index, IBD patients had lower TCRbeta diversity than healthy co-twins.

The CDR3 is 13 amino acids. Each TCR library consumed 3,500 to 4,500 ng of total RNA. Reanalyzing the 5' RACE reads, TCRdb keeps one entry per CDR3 protein, without DNA. The sample is made up of about 160,000 distinct CDR3 sequences, and the top ten hold 2.8% of it. The sample taken for sequencing was blood. The source of this sequence is a human donor with ulcerative colitis or Crohn's disease, or a healthy co-twin of an affected twin (not recorded which). The chain employs TRBV12-3 or TRBV12-4 and TRBJ2-7; the D gene TCRdb calls, TRBD1, cannot be checked with no DNA. This CDR3 is CASSFGQSGEQYF.